This T cell receptor (beta chain) was captured by sequencing in a study of blood T cell repertoires in COVID-19. Background on the study: Samples representing acute and convalescent COVID-19 were sourced from the United States, Italy and Spain.

Produced via immunoSEQ multiplex PCR; TCRdb's table is partial and in-frame only. Found here are roughly 430,000 clones, around 90% of them singletons; the top ten hold approximately 2.1%. In terms of age and location, participants ranged from roughly 18 to 95 years and lived in approximately 26 US areas. This CDR3 is 13 amino acids long. V lost 5 bases and J lost 2, with 12 bases in between. The germline V gene has CDR1 GTSNPN and CDR2 SVGIG (reference sequence). The origin of this receptor is a woman aged 40 to 55 with acute COVID-19. The chain is built from TRBV30 and TRBJ1-1; D ambiguous. Sequencing used PBMCs or T cells enriched from blood (not recorded which). The CDR3 sequence is CAWHNLVNTEAFF. The CDR3 DNA is TGTGCCTGGCATAACTTAGTTAACACTGAAGCTTTCTTT. The full variable domain, rest sourced from reference TRBV30 and TRBJ1-1, is SQTIHQWPATLVQPVGSPLSLECTVEGTSNPNLYWYRQAAGRGLQLLFYSVGIGQISSEVPQNLSASRPQDRQFILSSKKLLLSDSGFYLCAWHNLVNTEAFFGQGTRLTVV.